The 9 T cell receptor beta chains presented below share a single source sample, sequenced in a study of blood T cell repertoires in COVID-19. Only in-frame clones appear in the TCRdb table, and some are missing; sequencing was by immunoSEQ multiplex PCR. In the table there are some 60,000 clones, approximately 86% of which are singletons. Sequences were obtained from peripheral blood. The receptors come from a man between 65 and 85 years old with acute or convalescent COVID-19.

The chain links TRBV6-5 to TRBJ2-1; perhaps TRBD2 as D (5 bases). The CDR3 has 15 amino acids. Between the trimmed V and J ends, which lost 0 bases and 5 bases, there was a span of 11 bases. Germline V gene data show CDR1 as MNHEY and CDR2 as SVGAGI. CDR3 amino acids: CASSYSPTTHNEQFF. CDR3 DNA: TGTGCCAGCAGTTACTCTCCGACTACCCACAATGAGCAGTTCTTC.

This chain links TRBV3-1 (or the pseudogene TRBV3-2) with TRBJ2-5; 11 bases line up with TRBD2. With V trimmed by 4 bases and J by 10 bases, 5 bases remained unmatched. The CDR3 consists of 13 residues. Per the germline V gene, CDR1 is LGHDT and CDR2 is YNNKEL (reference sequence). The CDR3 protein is CASSPLAGGGQYF. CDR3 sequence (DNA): TGTGCCAGCAGCCCCCTAGCGGGAGGAGGCCAGTACTTC.

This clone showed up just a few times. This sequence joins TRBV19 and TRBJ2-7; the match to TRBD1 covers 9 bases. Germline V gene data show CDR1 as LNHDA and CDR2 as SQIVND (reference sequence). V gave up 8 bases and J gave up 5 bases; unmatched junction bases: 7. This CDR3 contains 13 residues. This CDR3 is CASQGQGFDEQYF. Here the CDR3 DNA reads TGTGCCAGTCAAGGACAGGGGTTCGACGAGCAGTACTTC.

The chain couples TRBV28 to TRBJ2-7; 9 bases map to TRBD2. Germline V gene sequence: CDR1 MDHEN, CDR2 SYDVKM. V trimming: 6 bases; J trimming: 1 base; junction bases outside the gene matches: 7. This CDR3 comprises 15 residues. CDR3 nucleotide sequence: TGTGCCAGCAGCCCCCCGGGACTAGCATCCTACGAGCAGTACTTC. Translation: CASSPPGLASYEQYF.

CDR3 DNA: TGCGCCAGCAGCAGGGACAGGGTTGAGCTCTATGGCTACACCTTC. It codes for CASSRDRVELYGYTF. The chain links TRBV5-1 to TRBJ1-2, with 9 bases identical to TRBD1. This CDR3 is built from 15 residues. The germline gives CDR1 SGHRS, CDR2 YFSETQ. Losses at the gene ends were 4 bases for V and 4 bases for J; bases not matched to a gene: 8.

The CDR3 here is CASSVGITGAIYEQYF. The CDR3 DNA is TGTGCCAGCAGCGTAGGTATCACAGGGGCGATCTACGAGCAGTACTTC. This rearrangement joins TRBV9 to TRBJ2-7, with 7 bases fitting TRBD1. The CDR3 runs 16 residues. Germline V gives CDR1 SGDLS, CDR2 YYNGEE. V lost 0 bases, J lost 3 bases, and 9 bases stayed unmatched.

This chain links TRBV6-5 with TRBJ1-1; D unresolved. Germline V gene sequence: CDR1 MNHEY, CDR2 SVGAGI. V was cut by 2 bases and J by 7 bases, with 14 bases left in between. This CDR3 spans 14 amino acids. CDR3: CASSYRSLGVEAFF. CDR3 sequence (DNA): TGTGCCAGCAGTTACAGGTCATTAGGAGTTGAAGCTTTCTTT.

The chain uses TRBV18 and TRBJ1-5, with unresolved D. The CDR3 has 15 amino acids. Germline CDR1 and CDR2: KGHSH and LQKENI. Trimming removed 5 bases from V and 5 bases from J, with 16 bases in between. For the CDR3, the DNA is TGTGCCAGCTCATCCCAATACGGTACCGATCAGCCCCAGCATTTT. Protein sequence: CASSSQYGTDQPQHF.

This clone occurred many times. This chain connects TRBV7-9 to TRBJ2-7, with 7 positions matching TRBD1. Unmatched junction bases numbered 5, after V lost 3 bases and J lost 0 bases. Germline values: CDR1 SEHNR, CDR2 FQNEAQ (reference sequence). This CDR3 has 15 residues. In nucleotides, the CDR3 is TGTGCCAGCAGCTTTCGGGACAGTATCTCCTACGAGCAGTACTTC. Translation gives CASSFRDSISYEQYF.